Presented here are 19 T cell receptor beta chains from one specimen sequenced in a study of radiation and T cells in renal cell carcinoma. Time point denoted: baseline pretreatment blood. Documented treatment: 15 Gy SBRT to primary tumor, nephrectomy 4 weeks later. The repertoire was sequenced with immunoSEQ multiplex PCR; TCRdb's copy has only in-frame clones and lacks some. Seen here are 40,000 to 60,000 clones, around 83% observed once, and the top ten hold 30% to 35%. The sample was blood, taken from a patient whose treatment included radiotherapy and nephrectomy. The receptors originated from a woman in her 70s with renal cell carcinoma.

The chain combines TRBV27 with TRBJ2-7, with TRBD1 identical over 10 bases. Germline lookup yields CDR1 MNHEY and CDR2 SMNVEV (reference sequence). The CDR3 spans 16 residues. Trimming removed 5 bases from V and 6 bases from J; junction bases left unmatched: 13. The CDR3 sequence: CASSADAGQGRSEQYF. DNA of the CDR3: TGTGCCAGCAGTGCCGATGCGGGACAGGGGAGGTCCGAGCAGTACTTC.

The chain carries TRBV2 and TRBJ2-5; TRBD1 is a possible D gene (6 bases). This CDR3 region has 16 residues. CDR1 and CDR2 (germline): SNHLY, FYNNEI. With 6 bases removed from V and 0 bases from J, the gap between germline ends came to 17 bases. The CDR3 loop is CASSQADRMYQETQYF. CDR3 nucleotides: TGTGCCAGCAGCCAAGCTGACAGGATGTACCAAGAGACCCAGTACTTC. Combining the CDR3 with reference TRBV2 and TRBJ2-5 gives the whole variable domain EPEVTQTPSHQVTQMGQEVILRCVPISNHLYFYWYRQILGQKVEFLVSFYNNEISEKSEIFDDQFSVERPDGSNFTLKIRSTKLEDSAMYFCASSQADRMYQETQYFGPGTRLLVL.

The chain combines TRBV28 with TRBJ1-5, with 9 bases fitting TRBD1. The CDR3 spans 14 residues. Germline CDR1 is MDHEN and CDR2 is SYDVKM. The V and J ends lost 5 bases and 2 bases, in that order; junction bases with no gene match: 1. The CDR3 sequence is CASSRTGGNQPQHF. CDR3 DNA sequence: TGTGCCAGCAGTCGGACAGGGGGCAATCAGCCCCAGCATTTT.

The V gene is TRBV5-1, the J gene TRBJ2-3; a possible D gene is TRBD2 (5 bases). The CDR3 runs 16 residues. CDR1 SGHRS and CDR2 YFSETQ come from the germline V gene. Between the trimmed V and J ends, which lost 0 bases and 0 bases, there was a span of 11 bases. The CDR3: CASSLEVATSTDTQYF. In nucleotides, the CDR3 is TGCGCCAGCAGCTTGGAGGTAGCGACTAGCACAGATACGCAGTATTTT.

The rearrangement links TRBV5-4 to TRBJ1-4; D possibly corresponds to TRBD1 (6 bases). The germline V gene encodes CDR1 SGHNT and CDR2 YYREEE (reference sequence). This CDR3 has 15 amino acids. V was pared by 1 base and J by 4 bases, with 11 bases between. The CDR3 nucleotides are TGTGCCAGCAGCTTGCGGACAGAGTTTAATGAAAAACTGTTTTTT. It codes for CASSLRTEFNEKLFF. Full variable domain (missing parts from reference TRBV5-4 and TRBJ1-4): ETGVTQSPTHLIKTRGQQVTLRCSSQSGHNTVSWYQQALGQGPQFIFQYYREEENGRGNFPPRFSGLQFPNYSSELNVNALELDDSALYLCASSLRTEFNEKLFFGSGTQLSVL.

The chain joins TRBV11-2 to TRBJ2-1; 8 nucleotides match TRBD1. The CDR3 is 16 residues long. With V trimmed by 4 bases and J by 4 bases, 9 bases remained unmatched. The V gene's germline CDR1 is SGHAT and CDR2 FQNNGV. This CDR3 reads CASSWRGTGGYNEQFF. CDR3 nucleotide sequence: TGTGCCAGCAGCTGGAGGGGGACAGGAGGATACAATGAGCAGTTCTTC.

CDR3 in amino acids: CASRRQGPTTGELFF. The CDR3 DNA reads as TGTGCCAGCAGAAGACAGGGGCCCACCACCGGGGAGCTGTTTTTT. The chain couples TRBV6-5 to TRBJ2-2; 8 bases map to TRBD1. The CDR3 covers 15 residues. Trimming cost V 6 bases and J 4 bases; bases outside gene matches: 7. Germline assignment: CDR1 MNHEY and CDR2 SVGAGI.

The genes are TRBV9 and TRBJ2-2, with 7 bases matching TRBD2. The V segment lost 0 bases and the J segment 7 bases; nucleotides outside the gene matches: 6. The CDR3 covers 15 residues. Germline V gene data show CDR1 as SGDLS and CDR2 as YYNGEE. For the CDR3, the DNA is TGTGCCAGCAGCGTAGTCGGGGGGTCTGTCGGGGAGCTGTTTTTT. Its protein product is CASSVVGGSVGELFF. Filled out from reference TRBV9 and TRBJ2-2, the complete variable domain reads DSGVTQTPKHLITATGQRVTLRCSPRSGDLSVYWYQQSLDQGLQFLIQYYNGEERAKGNILERFSAQQFPDLHSELNLSSLELGDSALYFCASSVVGGSVGELFFGEGSRLTVL.

The chain recombines TRBV9 with TRBJ2-5; D not certain. Trimming left V 1 base short and J 0 bases short, with 10 bases between. Germline V lookup: CDR1 SGDLS, CDR2 YYNGEE. The CDR3 contains 15 residues. The CDR3 DNA follows: TGTGCCAGCAGCGTATCGGCCGAGCACCAAGAGACCCAGTACTTC. Protein sequence: CASSVSAEHQETQYF.

The chain is built from TRBV27 and TRBJ1-4; tentative D call: TRBD1 (5 bases). The CDR3 has 15 amino acids. Trimming removed 7 bases at V and 4 bases at J, with 16 bases between. Germline V lookup: CDR1 MNHEY, CDR2 SMNVEV (reference sequence). The CDR3 coding sequence is TGTGCCAGCACCAGTCTGACAGATTATAATGAAAAACTGTTTTTT. The encoded protein is CASTSLTDYNEKLFF.

The V and J genes are TRBV7-9 and TRBJ1-1; D is perhaps TRBD1 (5 bases). Trimming left V 7 bases short and J 3 bases short, with 24 bases between. CDR3 length: 17 residues. The germline gives CDR1 SEHNR, CDR2 FQNEAQ (reference sequence). The CDR3 region is CASTYSSGYPRDTEAFF. The CDR3 DNA is TGTGCCAGCACCTACTCGTCAGGGTACCCGCGGGACACTGAAGCTTTCTTT.

This clone was found a few times. This chain links TRBV5-5 with TRBJ1-1; 7 nucleotides align to TRBD1. The V gene's germline CDR1 is SGHKS and CDR2 YYEKEE (reference sequence). CDR3 length: 14 amino acids. V gave up 4 bases and J gave up 0 bases; unmatched junction bases: 3. This chain's CDR3 is CASSPGQMNTEAFF. In DNA, the CDR3 is TGTGCCAGCAGCCCGGGACAGATGAACACTGAAGCTTTCTTT.

The V gene is TRBV7-9, the J gene TRBJ2-1; D perhaps matches TRBD1 (6 bases). The CDR3 has 13 residues. Germline lookup yields CDR1 SEHNR and CDR2 FQNEAQ (reference sequence). Trimming shortened V by 6 bases and J by 9 bases, and 15 bases separated the two germline ends. The CDR3 sequence is CASSPAVGGEQFF. The CDR3 DNA follows: TGTGCCAGCAGTCCCGCGGTAGGGGGTGAGCAGTTCTTC.

This rearrangement joins TRBV7-8 to TRBJ1-2; unclear D gene. Trimming shortened V by 0 bases and J by 5 bases, and 13 bases separated the two germline ends. The CDR3 is made up of 15 amino acids. Germline V gene data show CDR1 as SGHVS and CDR2 as FQNEAQ. DNA of the CDR3: TGTGCCAGCAGCTTAGCGGTGACACCAAGTTATGGCTACACCTTC. Amino acids: CASSLAVTPSYGYTF.

V is TRBV5-1 and J is TRBJ2-2; the D gene is possibly TRBD2 (5 bases). The germline V gene has CDR1 SGHRS and CDR2 YFSETQ. Between the trimmed V and J ends, which lost 4 bases and 5 bases, there was a span of 12 bases. This CDR3 spans 14 amino acids. The CDR3 reads CASSPAGETGELFF. The DNA of the CDR3 is TGCGCCAGCAGCCCGGCGGGTGAGACCGGGGAGCTGTTTTTT.

The chain is built from TRBV18 and TRBJ1-2; D is possibly TRBD1 (5 bases). This CDR3 is 14 amino acids long. CDR1 and CDR2 (germline): KGHSH, LQKENI. V was shortened by 0 bases and J by 5 bases, with 10 bases between the two germline ends. CDR3 in amino acids: CASSPPGDGYGYTF. CDR3 nucleotide sequence: TGTGCCAGCTCACCACCCGGGGACGGATATGGCTACACCTTC.

This clone has a count of ten or more. The CDR3 sequence: CAVARAWGDEQYF. Written as DNA, the CDR3 is TGTGCCGTAGCCCGGGCTTGGGGCGACGAGCAGTACTTC. The V gene is TRBV7-9, the J gene TRBJ2-7; maybe TRBD1 (5 bases). The length of the CDR3 is 13 residues. Per the germline V gene, CDR1 is SEHNR and CDR2 is FQNEAQ (reference sequence). V was cut by 11 bases and J by 5 bases, with 19 bases left in between.

As for this clone: Additional DNA sequences in this sample encode the identical CDR3. The chain uses TRBV27 and TRBJ2-5, with D perhaps matching TRBD2 (6 bases). Trimming stripped 3 bases from V and 5 bases from J, with 10 bases between. The CDR3 is 13 residues long. Germline lookup yields CDR1 MNHEY and CDR2 SMNVEV (reference sequence). The DNA for the CDR3 is TGTGCCAGCAGTTTTGGTGGGAGGGAGACCCAGTACTTC. Translation: CASSFGGRETQYF.

The chain carries TRBV19 and TRBJ1-1, with D possibly TRBD1 on 5 matching bases. CDR3 length: 13 amino acids. Germline assignment: CDR1 LNHDA and CDR2 SQIVND (reference sequence). The germline V and J ends were trimmed by 6 bases and 3 bases, with 11 bases remaining between them. This chain's CDR3 is CASSTGADTEAFF. CDR3 nucleotides: TGTGCCAGTAGCACAGGCGCGGACACTGAAGCTTTCTTT.